The sequence of this TCR beta chain was determined in a study of beta chain features in type 1 diabetes. Cell sorting via CD45RO/CCR7/CD25/CD127/CD95/CD27 was performed to obtain CD4+ naive, central memory, regulatory and stem cell-like memory cells. Sorted populations all had greater than 98% purity. Study conclusions and caveats: Within patients, naive, central memory and Treg TCRB repertoires seemed more similar than within healthy donors. There was a moderate but significant shortening of TCRB CDR3s in all four CD4+ subsets of Type 1 diabetes patients.

In regard to this clone: Antigen: not known.

CDR3 length: 15 residues. The V gene's germline CDR1 is LNHNV and CDR2 YYDKDF (reference sequence). V lost 0 bases, J lost 2 bases, and 11 bases lay in between. Investigators reverse transcribed all isolated RNA, so they sequenced expressed TCRB transcripts. Libraries were prepared by immunoSEQ multiplex PCR; TCRdb keeps only in-frame clonotypes and omits some of them. Among 600,000 to 750,000 clones listed, around 12% were seen once. The clonotype comes from a man under 40 with type 1 diabetes. Sequenced sample: naive CD4+ T cells from blood. The rearrangement uses TRBV15 and TRBJ2-7; D may correspond to TRBD1 or TRBD2 (5 bases each). CDR3 DNA sequence: TGTGCCACCAGCAGAGAAAAAGGGGACGCCTACGAGCAGTACTTC. Its protein product is CATSREKGDAYEQYF.